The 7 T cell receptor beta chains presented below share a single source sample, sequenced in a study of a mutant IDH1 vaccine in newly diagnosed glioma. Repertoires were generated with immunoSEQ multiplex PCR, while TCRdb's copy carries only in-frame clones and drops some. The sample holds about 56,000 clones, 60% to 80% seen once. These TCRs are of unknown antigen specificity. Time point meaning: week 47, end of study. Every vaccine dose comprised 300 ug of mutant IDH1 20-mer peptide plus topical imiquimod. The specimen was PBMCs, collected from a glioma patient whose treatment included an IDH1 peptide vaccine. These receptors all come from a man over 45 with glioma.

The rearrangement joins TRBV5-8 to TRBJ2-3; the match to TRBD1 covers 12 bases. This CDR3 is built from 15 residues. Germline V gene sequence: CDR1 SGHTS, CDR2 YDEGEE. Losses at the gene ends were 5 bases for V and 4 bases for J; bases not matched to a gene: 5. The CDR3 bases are TGTGCCAGCAGTACCGGGACAGGGGGCGCAGATACGCAGTATTTT. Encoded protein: CASSTGTGGADTQYF.

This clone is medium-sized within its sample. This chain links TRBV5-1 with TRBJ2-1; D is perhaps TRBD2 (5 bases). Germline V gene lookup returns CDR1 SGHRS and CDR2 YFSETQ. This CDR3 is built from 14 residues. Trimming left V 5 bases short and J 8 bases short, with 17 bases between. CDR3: CASSTAGIWDEQFF. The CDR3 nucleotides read TGCGCCAGCAGTACGGCGGGTATTTGGGATGAGCAGTTCTTC.

CDR3 sequence: CASSPHERGIYEQYF. The CDR3 DNA sequence: TGTGCCAGCAGCCCCCACGAGCGGGGTATCTACGAGCAGTACTTC. The rearrangement uses TRBV9 and TRBJ2-7, with 7 bases matching TRBD2. The CDR3 is 15 amino acids. Germline CDR1 and CDR2: SGDLS and YYNGEE. With V trimmed by 4 bases and J by 3 bases, 10 bases remained unmatched.

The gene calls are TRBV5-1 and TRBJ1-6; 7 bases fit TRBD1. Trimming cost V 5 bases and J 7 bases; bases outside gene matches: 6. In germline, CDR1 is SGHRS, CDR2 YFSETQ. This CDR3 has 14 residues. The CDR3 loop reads CASSPGQMNSPLHF. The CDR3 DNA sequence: TGCGCCAGCAGTCCGGGACAGATGAATTCACCCCTCCACTTT.

The DNA for the CDR3 is TGCGCCAGCAGCCAAGGTCCTTTCCGGACAGTGTATAATTCACCCCTCCACTTT. It codes for CASSQGPFRTVYNSPLHF. The V and J genes are TRBV4-1 and TRBJ1-6, with D tentatively TRBD1 (6 bases). CDR1 is MGHRA, CDR2 YSYEKL, per germline. This CDR3 region has 18 residues. V lost 1 base to trimming and J lost 4 bases, with 17 bases between them.

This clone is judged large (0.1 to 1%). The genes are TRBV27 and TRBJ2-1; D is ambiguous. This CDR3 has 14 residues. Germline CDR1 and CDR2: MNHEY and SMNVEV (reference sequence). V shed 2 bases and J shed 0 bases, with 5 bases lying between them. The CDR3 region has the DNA TGTGCCAGCAGTTTAGGTGACTCCTACAATGAGCAGTTCTTC. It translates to CASSLGDSYNEQFF.

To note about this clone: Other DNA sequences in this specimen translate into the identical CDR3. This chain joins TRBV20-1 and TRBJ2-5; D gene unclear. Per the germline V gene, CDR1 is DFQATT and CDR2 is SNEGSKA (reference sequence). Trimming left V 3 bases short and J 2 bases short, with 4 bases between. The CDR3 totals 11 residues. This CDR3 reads CSARGQETQYF. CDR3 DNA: TGCAGTGCTAGGGGTCAAGAGACCCAGTACTTC.